This T cell receptor beta chain was recorded in a study of blood T cells in healthy people across ages. With 1 base removed from V and 1 base from J, the gap between germline ends came to 10 bases. This CDR3 comprises 16 residues. Germline-derived CDR1 and CDR2 are SGHTA and FQGNSA. The second PCR ran about 6 to 12 cycles with a sample-barcoded 5' primer and J-beta primers. TCRdb independently ran MiXCR on the 5' RACE reads; one entry per CDR3 protein. This table has 1.5 million to 1.8 million distinct CDR3 sequences, under 55% appearing once. Material: blood. This sequence was found in a woman under 30 in good health. The J gene is TRBJ1-4, the V gene TRBV7-2; D gene unclear. The CDR3 DNA sequence: TGTGCCAGCAGCTTAGAAGGTGGCGGAACTAATGAAAAACTGTTTTTT. Translated, it gives CASSLEGGGTNEKLFF. The full variable domain, completed using reference TRBV7-2 and TRBJ1-4, is GAGVSQSPSNKVTEKGKDVELRCDPISGHTALYWYRQSLGQGLEFLIYFQGNSAPDKSGLPSDRFSAERTGGSVSTLTIQRTQQEDSAVYLCASSLEGGGTNEKLFFGSGTQLSVL.